The 27 T cell receptor beta chains reported below all come from one sample, sequenced in a study of shared clonotypes between healthy human individuals. The assay was immunoSEQ multiplex PCR, and TCRdb's table has in-frame clones only and misses some. Of approximately 620,000 clones listed, about 97% are singletons. The sample was naive CD4+ T cells sorted from blood. Subset in this sample: CD45RA+ positively selected. The source of these receptors is a woman under 40 in good health.

As to this clone: Other DNA sequences in the sample encode the same CDR3. The V and J genes are TRBV18 and TRBJ1-4; D gene ambiguous. The CDR3 loop spans 12 amino acids. Trimming pared 2 bases from V and 8 bases from J, leaving 6 bases between. Germline lookup yields CDR1 KGHSH and CDR2 LQKENI. CDR3 DNA: TGTGCCAGCTCACCATCGGGGGAAAAACTGTTTTTT. This encodes CASSPSGEKLFF.

This sequence joins TRBV15 and TRBJ2-1, with D unresolved. The V gene's germline CDR1 is LNHNV and CDR2 YYDKDF (reference sequence). V was shortened by 5 bases and J by 0 bases, with 8 bases between the two germline ends. CDR3 size: 14 residues. The CDR3 loop reads CATSLEPSYNEQFF. The CDR3 nucleotides are TGTGCCACCAGCCTCGAACCCTCCTACAATGAGCAGTTCTTC.

This chain uses TRBV7-9 with TRBJ2-1, with TRBD2 as a possible D gene (5 bases). The CDR3 length is 14 residues. Germline CDR1 is SEHNR and CDR2 is FQNEAQ (reference sequence). Deletions cut 1 base from V and 8 bases from J, with 12 bases between. CDR3 DNA: TGTGCCAGCAGCTTAGAGGTAACTAGGGATGAGCAGTTCTTC. Its translation: CASSLEVTRDEQFF.

The chain carries TRBV4-1 and TRBJ2-6; D gene unclear. The V end lost 0 bases, the J end lost 4 bases, and 13 bases lay between the germline ends. The germline gives CDR1 MGHRA, CDR2 YSYEKL. CDR3 length: 17 residues. CDR3 DNA sequence: TGCGCCAGCAGCCAAGATACTGTTGTAACAGGGGCCAACGTCCTGACTTTC. It is translated as CASSQDTVVTGANVLTF.

The chain joins TRBV4-2 to TRBJ2-1, with D perhaps TRBD1 (6 bases). Trimming removed 0 bases from V and 7 bases from J, with 13 bases in between. CDR3 size: 15 residues. CDR1 LGHNA and CDR2 YNFKEQ come from the germline V gene. The CDR3 bases are TGTGCCAGCAGCCAAGATAGGGGGACCCAAAATGAGCAGTTCTTC. It translates to CASSQDRGTQNEQFF.

V and J are TRBV7-9 and TRBJ2-5; 12 nucleotides agree with TRBD2. The CDR3 consists of 16 residues. The germline gives CDR1 SEHNR, CDR2 FQNEAQ (reference sequence). Losses at the gene ends were 5 bases for V and 5 bases for J; bases not matched to a gene: 9. The CDR3 region is CASSVSSGRVGETQYF. The CDR3 coding sequence is TGTGCCAGCAGCGTATCTAGCGGGAGGGTTGGGGAGACCCAGTACTTC. Variable domain in full (rest from reference TRBV7-9 and TRBJ2-5): DTGVSQNPRHKITKRGQNVTFRCDPISEHNRLYWYRQTLGQGPEFLTYFQNEAQLEKSRLLSDRFSAERPKGSFSTLEIQRTEQGDSAMYLCASSVSSGRVGETQYFGPGTRLLVL.

The chain employs TRBV7-6 and TRBJ2-3, with 7 bases aligning to TRBD1. There are 15 residues in the CDR3. Germline CDR1 reads SGHVS; CDR2 reads FNYEAQ. The junction had 5 bases not matched to a gene; V was cut back by 2 bases and J by 3 bases. Here the CDR3 reads CASSLTARGTDTQYF. The CDR3 DNA is TGTGCCAGCAGCTTAACGGCCAGGGGGACAGATACGCAGTATTTT.

CDR3 protein: CASSLIASGSYEQYF. CDR3 nucleotide sequence: TGTGCCAGCAGTTTAATAGCTAGCGGAAGCTACGAGCAGTACTTC. V and J are TRBV28 and TRBJ2-7; TRBD2 agrees at 7 bases. The V gene's germline CDR1 is MDHEN and CDR2 SYDVKM. The CDR3 consists of 15 residues. The J segment lost 3 bases and the V segment lost 2 bases, leaving 7 bases of the junction unmatched.

The chain carries TRBV28 and TRBJ1-2, with D perhaps matching TRBD1 (6 bases). Germline CDR1 reads MDHEN; CDR2 reads SYDVKM. V was clipped by 4 bases and J by 3 bases, with 24 bases between them. This CDR3 is 18 amino acids long. CDR3 protein: CASSSAGAGEDPYYGYTF. The CDR3 DNA is TGTGCCAGCAGTTCAGCAGGGGCCGGGGAGGATCCGTACTATGGCTACACCTTC.

The table lists this clone with a few counts. The chain links TRBV11-2 to TRBJ1-5, with D unclear. Trimming shortened V by 0 bases and J by 2 bases, and 5 bases separated the two germline ends. The V gene's germline CDR1 is SGHAT and CDR2 FQNNGV. This CDR3 contains 14 residues. CDR3 DNA: TGTGCCAGCAGCTTAGACATTGGCAATCAGCCCCAGCATTTT. As protein: CASSLDIGNQPQHF.

The chain combines TRBV28 with TRBJ1-2, with TRBD1 matching 12 bases. Losses at the gene ends were 5 bases for V and 4 bases for J; bases not matched to a gene: 14. This CDR3 comprises 18 residues. Germline V gene lookup returns CDR1 MDHEN and CDR2 SYDVKM. The DNA for the CDR3 is TGTGCCAGCAGTATAACCGGGACAGGGGGCCTAGCCGGCTATGGCTACACCTTC. This gives the protein CASSITGTGGLAGYGYTF.

This rearrangement joins TRBV5-5 to TRBJ2-3; no clear D. The germline V gene has CDR1 SGHKS and CDR2 YYEKEE (reference sequence). CDR3 length equals 12 residues. V lost 4 bases and J lost 3, with 6 bases in between. This CDR3 reads CASSLSTDTQYF. The CDR3 DNA is TGTGCCAGCAGCCTTTCGACAGATACGCAGTATTTT.

This chain joins TRBV19 and TRBJ1-4; the D gene is possibly TRBD1 (6 bases). This CDR3 region has 15 residues. The germline gives CDR1 LNHDA, CDR2 SQIVND (reference sequence). Between the trimmed V and J ends, which lost 5 bases and 2 bases, there was a span of 12 bases. The CDR3 reads CASSPGTRTNEKLFF. CDR3 bases: TGTGCCAGTAGTCCCGGGACACGGACTAATGAAAAACTGTTTTTT.

The rearrangement links TRBV5-1 to TRBJ2-1, with unresolved D. V was shortened by 3 bases and J by 4 bases, with 8 bases between the two germline ends. CDR3 size: 13 residues. Germline V gene lookup returns CDR1 SGHRS and CDR2 YFSETQ. The CDR3 protein is CASSSDEYNEQFF. The CDR3 DNA follows: TGCGCCAGCAGCTCGGATGAATACAATGAGCAGTTCTTC.

This chain links TRBV5-1 with TRBJ2-5, with D possibly being TRBD2 (6 bases). V was trimmed by 2 bases and J by 5 bases, leaving 19 bases between them. The CDR3 length is 16 residues. Germline values: CDR1 SGHRS, CDR2 YFSETQ. The CDR3 nucleotides read TGCGCCAGCAGCTTAGTGTCGGGAGTCCAAATCGAGACCCAGTACTTC. It codes for CASSLVSGVQIETQYF. The whole variable domain, filled in from reference TRBV5-1 and TRBJ2-5, reads KAGVTQTPRYLIKTRGQQVTLSCSPISGHRSVSWYQQTPGQGLQFLFEYFSETQRNKGNFPGRFSGRQFSNSRSEMNVSTLELGDSALYLCASSLVSGVQIETQYFGPGTRLLVL.

The gene calls are TRBV19 and TRBJ1-5, with a weak D call TRBD1 (5 bases). In germline, CDR1 is LNHDA, CDR2 SQIVND (reference sequence). V lost 3 bases to trimming and J lost 4 bases, with 10 bases between them. The CDR3 has 14 residues. As DNA, the CDR3 is TGTGCCAGTAGTATCAGGGAGGCGAATCAGCCCCAGCATTTT. Translated, it gives CASSIREANQPQHF.

The chain's CDR3 is CASSRRTEAFF. DNA of the CDR3: TGTGCCAGTAGTAGGAGGACTGAAGCTTTCTTT. The V call is TRBV19, the J call TRBJ1-1, with unresolved D. Trimming cost V 4 bases and J 5 bases, with 5 bases left between them. The CDR3 has 11 amino acids. Germline loops: CDR1 LNHDA, CDR2 SQIVND (reference sequence).

J is TRBJ2-2 and V is TRBV11-3; D remains ambiguous. The CDR3 loop spans 15 amino acids. V lost 1 base and J lost 1, with 7 bases in between. Germline V CDR1 and CDR2: SGHNT, YENEEA. The CDR3 nucleotides read TGTGCCAGCAGCTTAGGGTATCGGAACACCGGGGAGCTGTTTTTT. This translates into CASSLGYRNTGELFF.

V gene TRBV7-9 combines with J gene TRBJ2-5, with TRBD2 identical over 10 bases. This CDR3 comprises 13 residues. Losses at the gene ends were 6 bases for V and 3 bases for J; bases not matched to a gene: 1. Germline CDR1 and CDR2: SEHNR and FQNEAQ (reference sequence). Written as DNA, the CDR3 is TGTGCCAGCAGTGGACTAGCGGAAGAGACCCAGTACTTC. It translates to CASSGLAEETQYF. The variable domain in full, with the rest retrieved from reference TRBV7-9 and TRBJ2-5, is DTGVSQNPRHKITKRGQNVTFRCDPISEHNRLYWYRQTLGQGPEFLTYFQNEAQLEKSRLLSDRFSAERPKGSFSTLEIQRTEQGDSAMYLCASSGLAEETQYFGPGTRLLVL.

The V call is TRBV2, the J call TRBJ2-1; D is undetermined. CDR1 is SNHLY and CDR2 is FYNNEI in the germline V gene. The V end was cut by 4 bases, the J end by 7 bases, with 8 bases between. The CDR3 has 12 amino acids. In DNA form, the CDR3 reads TGTGCCAGCAGTGCGACTCGGAATGAGCAGTTCTTC. It encodes CASSATRNEQFF.

CDR3: CASSVQGGMNTEAFF. In DNA form, the CDR3 reads TGCGCCAGCAGCGTGCAGGGTGGAATGAACACTGAAGCTTTCTTT. This rearrangement joins TRBV5-1 to TRBJ1-1, with TRBD1 as a possible D gene (5 bases). CDR1 is SGHRS, CDR2 YFSETQ, per germline. V was shortened by 4 bases and J by 0 bases, with 13 bases between the two germline ends. CDR3 length: 15 residues.

The chain joins TRBV7-9 to TRBJ2-7, with 9 bases lining up with TRBD2. J was trimmed by 2 bases and V by 5 bases; bases with no gene match: 10. The CDR3 is 16 residues long. CDR1 and CDR2 (germline): SEHNR, FQNEAQ (reference sequence). CDR3 in amino acids: CASSVRQREAPYEQYF. The CDR3 nucleotides read TGTGCCAGCAGCGTTCGCCAGCGGGAGGCCCCCTACGAGCAGTACTTC.

The genes are TRBV28 and TRBJ1-3, with D perhaps matching TRBD1 (6 bases). With 5 bases removed from V and 2 bases from J, the gap between germline ends came to 13 bases. The CDR3 has 15 amino acids. Germline loops: CDR1 MDHEN, CDR2 SYDVKM. CDR3 bases: TGTGCCAGCAGTGGGATACAGGGAGCTGGAAACACCATATATTTT. It codes for CASSGIQGAGNTIYF.

This CDR3 reads CASSTRQDTEAFF. For the CDR3, the DNA is TGCGCCAGCAGCACGAGACAGGACACTGAAGCTTTCTTT. V usage is TRBV5-1 and J usage is TRBJ1-1, with D perhaps matching TRBD1 (6 bases). V dropped 4 bases and J dropped 3 bases, with 10 bases sitting between them. The germline V gene has CDR1 SGHRS and CDR2 YFSETQ. The CDR3 is made up of 13 amino acids.

The chain is built from TRBV6-1 and TRBJ1-6, with no clear D. The CDR3 contains 13 residues. V was clipped by 6 bases and J by 8 bases, with 11 bases between them. Germline-derived CDR1 and CDR2 are MNHNS and SASEGT. The CDR3 loop is CASRTVDHSPLHF. The CDR3 DNA reads as TGTGCCAGCAGGACGGTGGATCATTCACCCCTCCACTTT.

The rearrangement uses TRBV27 and TRBJ2-1; TRBD2 matches 10 bases. Germline V gives CDR1 MNHEY, CDR2 SMNVEV (reference sequence). This CDR3 contains 15 residues. Trimming removed 4 bases from V and 8 bases from J; junction bases left unmatched: 8. The CDR3 DNA reads as TGTGCCAGCAGTTCGAGCGGGAGGGCCATTGATGAGCAGTTCTTC. This encodes CASSSSGRAIDEQFF.

This clone was observed once. The rearrangement links TRBV28 to TRBJ1-2, with a possible D match to TRBD1 (5 bases). V dropped 3 bases and J dropped 2 bases, with 25 bases sitting between them. Germline lookup yields CDR1 MDHEN and CDR2 SYDVKM. CDR3 size: 19 residues. The CDR3 nucleotides read TGTGCCAGCAGTTTCCGCCAAAGAGGGGTAGATTTACGGAACTATGGCTACACCTTC. Translating it yields CASSFRQRGVDLRNYGYTF.